Presented here are 4 T cell receptor beta chains from one specimen sequenced in a study of cytomegalovirus exposure and HLA in healthy donors. Primers: 60 Vbeta forward and 13 Jbeta reverse. Clones were read by immunoSEQ multiplex PCR, and TCRdb kept only the in-frame ones, dropping some. The profile shows about 120,000 clones, 80% of them singletons. Sequenced sample: PBMCs. The receptors stem from a female donor in good health and CMV-seropositive.

The sample holds a few counts of this clone. V gene TRBV27 combines with J gene TRBJ1-5; tentatively, D is TRBD1 (5 bases). V gave up 8 bases and J gave up 9 bases, with 20 bases separating them. Per germline, CDR1 MNHEY and CDR2 SMNVEV (reference sequence). The CDR3 spans 14 residues. This CDR3 is CASGPQGVHMPQHF. In nucleotides, the CDR3 is TGTGCCAGCGGGCCCCAGGGTGTTCATATGCCCCAGCATTTT.

This chain connects TRBV6-1 to TRBJ2-7; 7 bases line up with TRBD2. The CDR3 is 15 amino acids. V lost 8 bases, J lost 2 bases, and 12 bases stayed unmatched. The V gene's germline CDR1 is MNHNS and CDR2 SASEGT. CDR3 sequence (DNA): TGTGCCAGCCTGACTCCCGGGAGGCCTACCTACGAGCAGTACTTC. This translates into CASLTPGRPTYEQYF.

This clone was seen a few times. The chain uses TRBV5-1 and TRBJ1-1, with D possibly TRBD1 on 6 matching bases. CDR3 length: 13 residues. V was clipped by 4 bases and J by 7 bases, with 14 bases between them. Looked up from germline, CDR1 is SGHRS and CDR2 is YFSETQ. This chain's CDR3 is CASSRDTLLEAFF. The CDR3 DNA reads as TGCGCCAGCAGCAGGGACACCCTCCTTGAAGCTTTCTTT. Full variable domain (outside the CDR3, taken from reference TRBV5-1 and TRBJ1-1): KAGVTQTPRYLIKTRGQQVTLSCSPISGHRSVSWYQQTPGQGLQFLFEYFSETQRNKGNFPGRFSGRQFSNSRSEMNVSTLELGDSALYLCASSRDTLLEAFFGQGTRLTVV.

This clone came up once. The chain employs TRBV12-2 and TRBJ1-3. TRBV12-2 is classified as a pseudogene. The CDR3 loop spans 18 amino acids. The CDR3 bases are TGTGCAAGTCGCTTCGGGTCAATACACATGTACTCTGGAAACACCATATATTTT. Translated: CASRFGSIHMYSGNTIYF.